What follows describes a single T cell receptor beta chain. What it binds is unknown. This sample is drawn from a study of T cell clusters in autoimmune cytopenias. Whole-study results and caveats: Primary autoimmune cytopenia patients appeared to lack physiological T cell clusters present in healthy donors. TRB repertoire shifts in secondary cytopenia and chronic lymphocytic leukemia mostly reflected lymphoma, not autoimmunity.

Each sample's input was approximately 0.25 ug genomic DNA, some 38,000 genome equivalents. TRB rearrangements were amplified by touch-down multiplex PCR with mixed TRB-A/B primers. TCRdb re-called the multiplex PCR reads and shows each CDR3 protein once, DNA omitted. The sample has some 7,700 distinct CDR3 sequences. The V gene's germline CDR1 is DFQATT and CDR2 SNEGSKA (reference sequence). This CDR3 is 19 amino acids long. Sequencing used peripheral blood. The receptor was derived from a human donor with an autoimmune cytopenia or autoimmune hepatitis (not recorded which). V gene TRBV20-1 combines with J gene TRBJ2-1; TCRdb lists TRBD2, though no DNA is available to test this call. The chain's CDR3 is CSASGAGTSGGLYYNEQFF.